This is a list of T cell receptor beta chains from one sample in a study of blood T cell repertoires in COVID-19. Clones were sequenced by immunoSEQ multiplex PCR, and TCRdb holds only the in-frame ones, with some missing. The repertoire holds fewer than 25,000 clones, more than 85% seen once, with roughly 7.4% in the top ten. Source material: peripheral blood. The receptors derive from a man in his 70s with active COVID-19. The CDR3 runs from the conserved cysteine through the conserved F or W. Each record gives: V gene, clone size, J gene, CDR3 protein. Clone size appears in some rows only: once, few, many, or a class for an expanded clone.

>TRBV7-2|-|TRBJ1-6
CASSLAFFRKRSPLHF
>TRBV19|-|TRBJ2-2
CASSQGAGTGELFF
>TRBV15|-|TRBJ1-2
CATSRGGQGVGGYTF
>TRBV2|-|TRBJ2-3
CASKPGLETDTQYF
>TRBV7-9|-|TRBJ1-6
CASSTTDRGYNSPLHF
>TRBV2|-|TRBJ2-1
CASSETGDSYNEQFF
>TRBV7-8|-|TRBJ2-7
CASSLGPFLRDRTYEQYF
>TRBV20-1|-|TRBJ2-7
CSASGGRVLSYEQYF
>TRBV27|-|TRBJ1-5
CASSLIGGRGNQPQHF
>TRBV7-2|-|TRBJ1-2
CASSLKGQGIYGYTF
>TRBV6-5|-|TRBJ1-2
CASSYSWQNYGYTF
>TRBV3-1/TRBV3-2|few|TRBJ2-7
CASSPGTGGYEQYF
>TRBV29-1|-|TRBJ1-4
CSDPTRTARRTNEKLFF
>TRBV27|once|TRBJ2-2
CASSLATGPLVVGELFF
>TRBV27|-|TRBJ2-7
CASSHSEGDIPYEQYF
>TRBV28|-|TRBJ1-5
CASGQGPQPQHF
>TRBV2|-|TRBJ1-6
CASRAAQLYNSPLHF
>TRBV2|-|TRBJ2-6
CARRTGAGANVLTF
>TRBV7-9|once|TRBJ2-2
CASSLPGTGRTGELFF
>TRBV14|-|TRBJ1-6
CASSQGRGSGDSPLHF
>TRBV12-3/TRBV12-4|-|TRBJ1-1
CASSFNGDTEAFF
>TRBV11-2|-|TRBJ2-5
CASSFSRGMVETQYF
>TRBV5-1|-|TRBJ2-3
CASSLQEISTDTQYF
>TRBV12-3/TRBV12-4|-|TRBJ2-5
CASSMPGLTQYF
>TRBV6-5|once|TRBJ2-5
CATGRAETQYF
>TRBV5-1|-|TRBJ2-5
CASSTYYRGRETQYF
>TRBV7-2|-|TRBJ2-1
CASIRADMEQFF
>TRBV10-3|-|TRBJ2-5
CAISDLGQGGETQYF
>TRBV19|-|TRBJ1-2
CASSLGQTNYGYTF
>TRBV12-3/TRBV12-4|-|TRBJ1-5
CASRAGLGRAQHF
>TRBV18|-|TRBJ1-1
CASSPPLTENTEAFF
>TRBV19|-|TRBJ1-2
CASSIRGNYGYTF
>TRBV28|-|TRBJ1-1
CASSLTGGPYTEAFF
>TRBV11-2|-|TRBJ2-3
CASSFLAASTDTQYF
>TRBV19|-|TRBJ2-7
CASSIWGQGSSYEQYF
>TRBV7-7|-|TRBJ2-2
CASSPRSGRANTGELFF
>TRBV29-1|once|TRBJ1-2
CSAGTARFNYGYTF
>TRBV28|-|TRBJ2-7
CASSLSAGGSYEQYF
>TRBV7-8|-|TRBJ2-7
CASSHPGTSSSYEQYF
>TRBV28|-|TRBJ1-2
CASSLTRESYGYTF
>TRBV12-3/TRBV12-4|-|TRBJ2-1
CASRRDFNEQFF
>TRBV11-2|-|TRBJ1-1
CASSPGEGDTEAFF
>TRBV11-1|-|TRBJ2-1
CASSLRDTGHYNEQFF
>TRBV19|-|TRBJ2-7
CASSSGIPYEQYF
>TRBV5-6|-|TRBJ1-5
CASSLGQLEGQPQHF
>TRBV4-1|-|TRBJ2-3
CASSSRDRGTDTQYF
>TRBV5-1|-|TRBJ2-7
CASSLEGTGGYEQYF
>TRBV18|-|TRBJ1-1
CASSPSTGKNTEAFF